The 15 T cell receptor beta chains in this list originate from one sample, sequenced in a study of blood T cell repertoires in COVID-19. Some clones are missing from TCRdb's copy, which holds only in-frame ones; the method was immunoSEQ multiplex PCR. Counted here are about 310,000 clones, roughly 90% occurring once; the ten biggest clones make up roughly 10%. The specimen was PBMCs or T cells enriched from blood (not recorded which). The receptors here all came from a woman aged 25-40 years who had recovered from COVID-19.

The J gene is TRBJ1-6, the V gene TRBV18, with TRBD1 identical over 8 bases. The length of the CDR3 is 18 residues. Germline trimming cut 2 bases from V and 6 bases from J; bases unmatched to any gene: 12. Germline assignment: CDR1 KGHSH and CDR2 LQKENI. This CDR3 is CASSPFLPSGQGNSPLHF. Here the CDR3 DNA reads TGTGCCAGCTCACCATTTTTGCCAAGCGGACAGGGTAATTCACCCCTCCACTTT. The entire variable domain, with the rest obtained from reference TRBV18 and TRBJ1-6, is as follows: NAGVMQNPRHLVRRRGQEARLRCSPMKGHSHVYWYRQLPEEGLKFMVYLQKENIIDESGMPKERFSAEFPKEGPSILRIQQVVRGDSAAYFCASSPFLPSGQGNSPLHFGNGTRLTVT.

The rearrangement links TRBV10-3 to TRBJ2-3; no clear D gene. Between the trimmed V and J ends, which lost 7 bases and 0 bases, there was a span of 14 bases. The CDR3 consists of 15 residues. Germline CDR1 ENHRY, CDR2 SYGVKD. The CDR3 is CAITSSGSSTDTQYF. CDR3 bases: TGTGCCATCACCTCTAGTGGCTCTAGCACAGATACGCAGTATTTT.

V usage is TRBV7-9 and J usage is TRBJ1-5; TRBD1 is a possible D gene (6 bases). The CDR3 has 14 amino acids. The ends were cut back, 4 bases at V and 7 bases at J, with 14 bases in the middle. Germline V gene sequence: CDR1 SEHNR, CDR2 FQNEAQ (reference sequence). The CDR3 DNA follows: TGTGCCAGCAGCTCAAAGGGGGAAGGGCAGCCCCAGCATTTT. Residues: CASSSKGEGQPQHF.

The J gene is TRBJ1-1, the V gene TRBV4-1; 7 bases line up with TRBD1. The CDR3 is made up of 18 amino acids. CDR1 and CDR2 (germline): MGHRA, YSYEKL. With V trimmed by 7 bases and J by 4 bases, 21 bases remained unmatched. The CDR3 region has the DNA TGCGCCAGCACCCTATTCAAACGGTCCGAGACAGGGTTCACTGAAGCTTTCTTT. This translates into CASTLFKRSETGFTEAFF.

The rearrangement joins TRBV13 to TRBJ1-1; D is uncertain. This CDR3 has 13 residues. Trimming removed 5 bases from V and 3 bases from J, with 10 bases in between. The germline V gene has CDR1 PRHDT and CDR2 FYEKMQ (reference sequence). The CDR3 DNA is TGTGCCAGCAGCCCCCGGAGAGACACTGAAGCTTTCTTT. Translated: CASSPRRDTEAFF.

The CDR3 nucleotides read TGCGCCAGCAGTCCCCTGGTTTGGGACAGGACCTACGAGCAGTACTTC. It is translated as CASSPLVWDRTYEQYF. V gene TRBV10-2 combines with J gene TRBJ2-7; 8 bases map to TRBD1. Looked up from germline, CDR1 is WSHSY and CDR2 is SAAADI. V was pared by 5 bases and J by 2 bases, with 11 bases of the junction left unmatched. CDR3 size: 16 residues.

This sequence joins TRBV25-1 and TRBJ1-2; D call uncertain. V was trimmed by 0 bases and J by 5 bases, leaving 10 bases between them. The CDR3 is made up of 14 amino acids. From germline, CDR1 is MGHDK and CDR2 SYGVNS. CDR3 amino acids: CASSEYGRTYGYTF. CDR3 bases: TGTGCCAGCAGTGAATACGGGCGGACTTATGGCTACACCTTC.

This chain uses TRBV11-2 with TRBJ2-7, with 7 nucleotides matching TRBD2. This CDR3 spans 17 amino acids. J gave up 6 bases and V 5 bases, and 19 bases lay outside the gene matches. Germline assignment: CDR1 SGHAT and CDR2 FQNNGV. The CDR3 bases are TGTGCCAGCAGCCCCCCCGCCAGCAAAGGGAGGGGCCCCGAGCAGTACTTC. Translating it yields CASSPPASKGRGPEQYF.

This rearrangement joins TRBV30 to TRBJ1-5; TRBD1 is a possible D gene (6 bases). V lost 1 base and J 5 bases, leaving 6 bases between the germline ends. The CDR3 loop spans 12 amino acids. In germline, CDR1 is GTSNPN, CDR2 SVGIG (reference sequence). As DNA, the CDR3 is TGTGCCTGGAGTGGACAGGATCAGCCCCAGCATTTT. It translates to CAWSGQDQPQHF.

V gene TRBV10-3 combines with J gene TRBJ2-7, with TRBD2 matching over 12 bases. V lost 11 bases and J lost 4; bases outside the gene matches: 9. Germline lookup yields CDR1 ENHRY and CDR2 SYGVKD. The CDR3 extends over 14 amino acids. CDR3: CASRTSGMVYEQYF. As DNA, the CDR3 is TGTGCCTCTCGGACTAGCGGGATGGTTTACGAGCAGTACTTC.

The table lists this clone with a few counts. This sample includes further DNA sequences coding for the same CDR3. The V gene is TRBV27, the J gene TRBJ2-1, with 9 bases that match TRBD2. Trimming took 5 bases from V and 7 from J; bases not matched to a gene: 3. Germline V CDR1 and CDR2: MNHEY, SMNVEV (reference sequence). CDR3 length equals 13 residues. CDR3 bases: TGTGCCAGCAGTCTAGGACTAGCGAATGAGCAGTTCTTC. This sequence encodes CASSLGLANEQFF.

This chain links TRBV28 with TRBJ2-5; D not resolved. The CDR3 spans 11 residues. Germline values: CDR1 MDHEN, CDR2 SYDVKM. With 7 bases removed from V and 5 bases from J, the gap between germline ends came to 8 bases. CDR3 sequence reads: CASTEAETQYF. CDR3 nucleotide sequence: TGTGCCAGCACCGAGGCGGAGACCCAGTACTTC.

This clone was seen repeatedly, ten times or more. The V and J genes are TRBV5-1 and TRBJ2-3; 7 nucleotides match TRBD1. CDR1 is SGHRS, CDR2 YFSETQ, per germline. The ends lost 4 bases at V and 4 bases at J; junction bases unmatched: 6. The CDR3 covers 14 residues. CDR3 amino acids: CASSQGVRADTQYF. For the CDR3, the DNA is TGCGCCAGCAGCCAGGGGGTTCGGGCAGATACGCAGTATTTT.

V and J are TRBV7-2 and TRBJ2-7; 8 positions agree with TRBD2. Germline CDR1 SGHTA, CDR2 FQGNSA. Trimming cost V 6 bases and J 2 bases; bases outside gene matches: 6. The CDR3 consists of 14 residues. The CDR3 DNA sequence: TGTGCCAGCAGTAGCAGCGGGAGAACCTACGAGCAGTACTTC. Protein: CASSSSGRTYEQYF.

This clone was detected only a few times. The V call is TRBV5-1, the J call TRBJ2-7; D may be TRBD2 (6 bases). Germline loops: CDR1 SGHRS, CDR2 YFSETQ. Trimming pared 0 bases from V and 4 bases from J, leaving 17 bases between. The CDR3 has 16 residues. The CDR3 loop is CASSLASQGGPYEQYF. The DNA for the CDR3 is TGCGCCAGCAGCTTGGCGTCCCAGGGAGGTCCTTACGAGCAGTACTTC.